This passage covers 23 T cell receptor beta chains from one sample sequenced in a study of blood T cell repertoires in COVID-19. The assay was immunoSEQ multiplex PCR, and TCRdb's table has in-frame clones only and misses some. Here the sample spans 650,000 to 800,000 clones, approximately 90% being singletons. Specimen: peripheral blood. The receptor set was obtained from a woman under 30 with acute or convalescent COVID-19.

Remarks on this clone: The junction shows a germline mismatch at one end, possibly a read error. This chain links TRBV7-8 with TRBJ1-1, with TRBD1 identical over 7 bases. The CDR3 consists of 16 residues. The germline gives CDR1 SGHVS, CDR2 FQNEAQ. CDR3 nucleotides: TGTACCAGCAGCCCATACAAAACAGGGGCGGGAACTGAAGCTTTCTTT. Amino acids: CTSSPYKTGAGTEAFF.

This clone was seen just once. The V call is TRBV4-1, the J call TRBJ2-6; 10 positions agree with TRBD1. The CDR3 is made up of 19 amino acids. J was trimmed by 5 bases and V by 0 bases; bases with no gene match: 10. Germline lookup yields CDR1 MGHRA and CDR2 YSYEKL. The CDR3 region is CASSQDADRGNVRANVLTF. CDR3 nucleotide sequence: TGCGCCAGCAGCCAAGACGCGGACAGGGGGAATGTTCGGGCCAACGTCCTGACTTTC.

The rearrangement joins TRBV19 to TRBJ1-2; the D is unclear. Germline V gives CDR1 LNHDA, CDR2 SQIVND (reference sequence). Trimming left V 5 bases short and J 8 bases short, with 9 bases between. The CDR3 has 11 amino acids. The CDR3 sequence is CASSFAQGYTF. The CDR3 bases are TGTGCCAGTAGTTTCGCCCAGGGCTACACCTTC.

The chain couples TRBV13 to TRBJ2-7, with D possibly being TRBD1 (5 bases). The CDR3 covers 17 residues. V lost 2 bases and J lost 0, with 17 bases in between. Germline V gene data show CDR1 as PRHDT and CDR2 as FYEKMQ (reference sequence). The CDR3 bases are TGTGCCAGCAGCTTAATTCTCAGGGTGGAAGGCTCCTACGAGCAGTACTTC. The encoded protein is CASSLILRVEGSYEQYF.

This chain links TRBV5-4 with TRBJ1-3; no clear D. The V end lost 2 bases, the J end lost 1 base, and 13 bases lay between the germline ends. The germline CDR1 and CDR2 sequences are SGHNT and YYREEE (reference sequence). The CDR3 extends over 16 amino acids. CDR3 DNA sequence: TGTGCCAGCAGCTTCGGCGGGCCGAATTCTGGAAACACCATATATTTT. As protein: CASSFGGPNSGNTIYF.

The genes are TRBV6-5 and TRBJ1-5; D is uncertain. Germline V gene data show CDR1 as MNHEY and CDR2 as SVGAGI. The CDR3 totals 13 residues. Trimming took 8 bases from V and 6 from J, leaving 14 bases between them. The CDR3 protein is CASCVGESQPQHF. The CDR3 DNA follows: TGTGCCAGCTGCGTCGGAGAGAGTCAGCCCCAGCATTTT.

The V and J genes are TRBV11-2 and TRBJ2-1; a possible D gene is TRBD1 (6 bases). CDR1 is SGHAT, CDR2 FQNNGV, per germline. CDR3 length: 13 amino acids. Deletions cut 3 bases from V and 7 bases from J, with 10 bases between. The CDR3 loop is CASSLLRGNEQFF. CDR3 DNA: TGTGCCAGCAGCTTGCTCAGGGGAAATGAGCAGTTCTTC. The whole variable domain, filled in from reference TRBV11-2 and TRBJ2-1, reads EAGVAQSPRYKIIEKRQSVAFWCNPISGHATLYWYQQILGQGPKLLIQFQNNGVVDDSQLPKDRFSAERLKGVDSTLKIQPAKLEDSAVYLCASSLLRGNEQFFGPGTRLTVL.

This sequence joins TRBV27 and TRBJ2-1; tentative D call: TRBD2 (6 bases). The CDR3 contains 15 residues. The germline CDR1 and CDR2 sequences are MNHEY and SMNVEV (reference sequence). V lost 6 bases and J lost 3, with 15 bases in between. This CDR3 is CASRPGGGFYNEQFF. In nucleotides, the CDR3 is TGTGCCAGCAGACCCGGGGGAGGCTTCTACAATGAGCAGTTCTTC.

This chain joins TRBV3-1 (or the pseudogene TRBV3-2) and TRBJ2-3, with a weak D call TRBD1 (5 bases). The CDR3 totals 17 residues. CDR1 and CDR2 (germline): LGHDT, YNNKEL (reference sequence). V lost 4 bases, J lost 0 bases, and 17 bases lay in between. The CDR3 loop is CASSPGKGQASTDTQYF. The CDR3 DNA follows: TGTGCCAGCAGCCCCGGTAAGGGGCAGGCTAGCACAGATACGCAGTATTTT.

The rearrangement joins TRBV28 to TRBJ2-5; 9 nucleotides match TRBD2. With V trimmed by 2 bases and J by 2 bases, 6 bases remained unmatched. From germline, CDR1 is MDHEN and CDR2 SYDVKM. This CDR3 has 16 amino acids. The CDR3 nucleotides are TGTGCCAGCAGTTTAACCTGGGGACTAGCACAAGAGACCCAGTACTTC. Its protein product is CASSLTWGLAQETQYF. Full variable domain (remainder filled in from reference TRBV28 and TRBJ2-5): DVKVTQSSRYLVKRTGEKVFLECVQDMDHENMFWYRQDPGLGLRLIYFSYDVKMKEKGDIPEGYSVSREKKERFSLILESASTNQTSMYLCASSLTWGLAQETQYFGPGTRLLVL.

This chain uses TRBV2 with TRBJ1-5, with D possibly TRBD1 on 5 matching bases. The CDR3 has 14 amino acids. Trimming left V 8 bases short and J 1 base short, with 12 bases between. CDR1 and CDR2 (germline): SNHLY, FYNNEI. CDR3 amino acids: CASHGAGSNQPQHF. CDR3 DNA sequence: TGTGCCAGCCATGGGGCAGGAAGCAATCAGCCCCAGCATTTT. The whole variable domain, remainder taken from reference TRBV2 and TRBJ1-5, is EPEVTQTPSHQVTQMGQEVILRCVPISNHLYFYWYRQILGQKVEFLVSFYNNEISEKSEIFDDQFSVERPDGSNFTLKIRSTKLEDSAMYFCASHGAGSNQPQHFGDGTRLSIL.

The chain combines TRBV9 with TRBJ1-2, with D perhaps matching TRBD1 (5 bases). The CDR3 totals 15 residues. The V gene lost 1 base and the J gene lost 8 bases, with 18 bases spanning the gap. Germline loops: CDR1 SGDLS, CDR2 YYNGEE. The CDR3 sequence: CASSVLQAVPVGYTF. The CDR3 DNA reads TGTGCCAGCAGCGTATTACAGGCCGTCCCTGTCGGCTACACCTTC.

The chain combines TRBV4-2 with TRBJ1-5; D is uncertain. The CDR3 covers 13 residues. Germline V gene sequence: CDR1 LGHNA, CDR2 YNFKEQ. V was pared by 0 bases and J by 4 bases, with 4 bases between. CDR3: CASSQDPNQPQHF. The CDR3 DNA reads TGTGCCAGCAGCCAAGACCCAAATCAGCCCCAGCATTTT.

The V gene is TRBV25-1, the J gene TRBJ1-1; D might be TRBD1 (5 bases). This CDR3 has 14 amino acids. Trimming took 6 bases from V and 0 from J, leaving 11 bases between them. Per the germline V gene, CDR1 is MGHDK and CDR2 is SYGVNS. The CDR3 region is CASRPRAMNTEAFF. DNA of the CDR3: TGTGCCAGCAGGCCCAGGGCAATGAACACTGAAGCTTTCTTT.

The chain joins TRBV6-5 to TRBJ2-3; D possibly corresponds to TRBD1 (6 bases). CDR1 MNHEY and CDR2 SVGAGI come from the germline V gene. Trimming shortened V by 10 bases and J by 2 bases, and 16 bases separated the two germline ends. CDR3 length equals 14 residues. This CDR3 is CATEAGTLTDTQYF. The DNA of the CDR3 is TGTGCCACCGAGGCAGGGACACTCACAGATACGCAGTATTTT.

CDR3 amino acids: CASSIRGYFVSHAMLQIHQPQHF. As DNA, the CDR3 is TGTGCCAGTAGTATTAGGGGTTATTTCGTCAGCCACGCAATGTTACAGATCCATCAGCCCCAGCATTTT. V is TRBV19 and J is TRBJ1-5; D is possibly TRBD1 (5 bases). The CDR3 totals 23 residues. In germline, CDR1 is LNHDA, CDR2 SQIVND (reference sequence). The V end was cut by 3 bases, the J end by 5 bases, with 38 bases between.

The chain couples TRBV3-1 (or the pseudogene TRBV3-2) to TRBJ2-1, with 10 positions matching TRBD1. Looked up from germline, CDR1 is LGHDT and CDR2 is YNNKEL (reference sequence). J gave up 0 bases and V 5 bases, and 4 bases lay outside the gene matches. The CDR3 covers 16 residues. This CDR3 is CASSYRTGGSYNEQFF. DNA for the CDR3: TGTGCCAGCAGCTACCGGACAGGGGGCTCCTACAATGAGCAGTTCTTC.

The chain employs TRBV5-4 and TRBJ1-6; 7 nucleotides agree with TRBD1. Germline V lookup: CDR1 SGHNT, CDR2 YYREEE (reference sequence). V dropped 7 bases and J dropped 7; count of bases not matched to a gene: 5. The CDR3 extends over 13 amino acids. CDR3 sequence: CASGDRANSPLHF. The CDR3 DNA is TGTGCCAGCGGCGACAGGGCGAATTCACCCCTCCACTTT. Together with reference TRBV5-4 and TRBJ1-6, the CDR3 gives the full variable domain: ETGVTQSPTHLIKTRGQQVTLRCSSQSGHNTVSWYQQALGQGPQFIFQYYREEENGRGNFPPRFSGLQFPNYSSELNVNALELDDSALYLCASGDRANSPLHFGNGTRLTVT.

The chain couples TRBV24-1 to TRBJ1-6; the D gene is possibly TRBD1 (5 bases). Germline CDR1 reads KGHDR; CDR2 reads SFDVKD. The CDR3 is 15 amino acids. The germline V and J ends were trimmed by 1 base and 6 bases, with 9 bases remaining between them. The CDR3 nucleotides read TGTGCCACCAGTGATTTTTCGGGGGTTAATTCACCCCTCCACTTT. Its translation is CATSDFSGVNSPLHF.

CDR3 loop: CASSIVGTENTEAFF. The CDR3 DNA follows: TGTGCCAGTAGTATAGTCGGGACAGAGAACACTGAAGCTTTCTTT. The chain carries TRBV19 and TRBJ1-1, with 7 bases identical to TRBD1. V gave up 1 base and J gave up 1 base; unmatched junction bases: 3. Germline CDR1 is LNHDA and CDR2 is SQIVND (reference sequence). This CDR3 is built from 15 residues.

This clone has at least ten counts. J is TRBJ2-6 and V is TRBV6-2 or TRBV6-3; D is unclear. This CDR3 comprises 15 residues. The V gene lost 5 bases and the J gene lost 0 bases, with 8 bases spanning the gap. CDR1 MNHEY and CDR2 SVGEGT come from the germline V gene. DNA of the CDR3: TGTGCCAGCAGTGGTTCCAGCTCTGGGGCCAACGTCCTGACTTTC. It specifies CASSGSSSGANVLTF.

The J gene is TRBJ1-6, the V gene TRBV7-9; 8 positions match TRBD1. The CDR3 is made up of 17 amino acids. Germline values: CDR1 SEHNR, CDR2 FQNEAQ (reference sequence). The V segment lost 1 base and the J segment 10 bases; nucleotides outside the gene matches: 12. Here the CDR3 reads CASSLGSLLQGGSPLHF. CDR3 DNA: TGTGCCAGCAGCTTAGGTTCCCTTTTACAGGGGGGCTCACCCCTCCACTTT.

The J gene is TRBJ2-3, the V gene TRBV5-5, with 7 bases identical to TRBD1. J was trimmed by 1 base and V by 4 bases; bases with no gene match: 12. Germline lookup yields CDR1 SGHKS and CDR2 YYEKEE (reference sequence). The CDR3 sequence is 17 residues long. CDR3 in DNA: TGTGCCAGCAGCAAATCCTCTCCAGGGGGTGGCACAGATACGCAGTATTTT. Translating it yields CASSKSSPGGGTDTQYF.